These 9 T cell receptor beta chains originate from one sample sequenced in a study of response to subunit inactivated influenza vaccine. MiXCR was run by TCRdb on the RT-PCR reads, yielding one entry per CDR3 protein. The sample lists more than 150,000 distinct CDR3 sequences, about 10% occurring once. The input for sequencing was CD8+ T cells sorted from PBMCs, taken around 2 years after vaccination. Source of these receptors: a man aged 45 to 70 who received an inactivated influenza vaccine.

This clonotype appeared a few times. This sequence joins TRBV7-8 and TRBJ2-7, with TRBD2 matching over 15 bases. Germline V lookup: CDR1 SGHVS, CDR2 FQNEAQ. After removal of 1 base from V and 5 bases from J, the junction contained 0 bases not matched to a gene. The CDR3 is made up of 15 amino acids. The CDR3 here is CASSLGTSGGDEQYF. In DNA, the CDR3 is TGTGCCAGCAGCTTAGGGACTAGCGGGGGGGACGAGCAGTACTTC.

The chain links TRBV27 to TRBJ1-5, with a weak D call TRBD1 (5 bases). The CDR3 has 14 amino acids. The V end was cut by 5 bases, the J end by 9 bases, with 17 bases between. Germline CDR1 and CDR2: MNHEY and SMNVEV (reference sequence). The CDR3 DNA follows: TGTGCCAGCAGTGCGGACCCTGGGGCGAGGCCCCAGCATTTT. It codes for CASSADPGARPQHF.

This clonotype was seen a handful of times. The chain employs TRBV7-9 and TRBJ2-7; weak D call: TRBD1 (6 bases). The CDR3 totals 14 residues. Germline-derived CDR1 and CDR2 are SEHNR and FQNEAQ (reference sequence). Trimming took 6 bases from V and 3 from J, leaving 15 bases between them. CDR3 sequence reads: CASSPIDRNYEQYF. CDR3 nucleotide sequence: TGTGCCAGCAGTCCGATCGACAGGAACTACGAGCAGTACTTC.

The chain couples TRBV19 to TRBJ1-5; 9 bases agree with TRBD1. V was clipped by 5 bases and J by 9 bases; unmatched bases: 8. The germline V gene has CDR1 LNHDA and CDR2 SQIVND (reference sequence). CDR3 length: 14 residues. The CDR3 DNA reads TGTGCCAGTAGTGCACAGGGGGCCCCTTCGCCCCAGCATTTT. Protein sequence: CASSAQGAPSPQHF.

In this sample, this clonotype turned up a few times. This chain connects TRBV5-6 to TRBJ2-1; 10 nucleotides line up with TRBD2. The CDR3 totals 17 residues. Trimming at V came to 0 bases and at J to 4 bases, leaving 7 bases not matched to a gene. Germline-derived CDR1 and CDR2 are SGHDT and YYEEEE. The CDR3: CASSLAQAGGPYNEQFF. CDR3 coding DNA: TGTGCCAGCAGCTTGGCCCAAGCGGGAGGGCCTTACAATGAGCAGTTCTTC.

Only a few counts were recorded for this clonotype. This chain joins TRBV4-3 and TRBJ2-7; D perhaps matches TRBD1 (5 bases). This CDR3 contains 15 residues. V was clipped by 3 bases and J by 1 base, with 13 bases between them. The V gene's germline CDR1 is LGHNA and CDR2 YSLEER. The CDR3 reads CASSQTVTSSYEQYF. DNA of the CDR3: TGCGCCAGCAGCCAGACAGTTACTTCTTCCTACGAGCAGTACTTC.

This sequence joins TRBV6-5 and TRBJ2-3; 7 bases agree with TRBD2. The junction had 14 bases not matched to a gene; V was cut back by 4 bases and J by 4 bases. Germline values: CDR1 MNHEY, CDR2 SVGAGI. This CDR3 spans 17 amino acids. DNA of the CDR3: TGTGCCAGCAGTTCCGACGGGGCGGGAGAAGTACCAGATACGCAGTATTTT. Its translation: CASSSDGAGEVPDTQYF.

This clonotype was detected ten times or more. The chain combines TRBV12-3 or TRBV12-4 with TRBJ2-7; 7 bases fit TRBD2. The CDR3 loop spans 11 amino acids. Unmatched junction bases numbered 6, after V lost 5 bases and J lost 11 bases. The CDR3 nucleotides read TGTGCCAGCAGTCCCGGACTAGTGGAGTACTTC. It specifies CASSPGLVEYF.

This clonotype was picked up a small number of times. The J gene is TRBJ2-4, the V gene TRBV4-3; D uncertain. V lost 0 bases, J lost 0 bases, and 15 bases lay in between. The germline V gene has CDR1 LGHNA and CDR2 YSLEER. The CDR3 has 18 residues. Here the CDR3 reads CASSQDPPEIGAKNIQYF. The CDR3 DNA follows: TGCGCCAGCAGCCAAGATCCCCCAGAGATCGGAGCCAAAAACATTCAGTACTTC.